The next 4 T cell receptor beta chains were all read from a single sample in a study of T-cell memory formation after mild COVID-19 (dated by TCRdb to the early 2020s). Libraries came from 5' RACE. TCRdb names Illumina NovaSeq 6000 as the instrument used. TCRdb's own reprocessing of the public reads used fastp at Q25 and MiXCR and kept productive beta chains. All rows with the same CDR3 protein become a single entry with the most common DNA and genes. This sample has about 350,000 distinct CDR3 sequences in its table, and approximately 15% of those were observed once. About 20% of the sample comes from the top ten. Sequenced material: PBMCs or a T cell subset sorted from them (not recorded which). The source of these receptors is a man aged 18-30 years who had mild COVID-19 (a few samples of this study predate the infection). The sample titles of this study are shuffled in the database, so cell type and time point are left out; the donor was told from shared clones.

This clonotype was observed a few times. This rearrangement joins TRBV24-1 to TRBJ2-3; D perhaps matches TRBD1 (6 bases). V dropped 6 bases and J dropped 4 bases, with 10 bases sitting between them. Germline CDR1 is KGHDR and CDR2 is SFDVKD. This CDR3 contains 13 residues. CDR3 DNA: TGTGCCACCAGTACCCCAGGGGCAGATACGCAGTATTTT. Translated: CATSTPGADTQYF.

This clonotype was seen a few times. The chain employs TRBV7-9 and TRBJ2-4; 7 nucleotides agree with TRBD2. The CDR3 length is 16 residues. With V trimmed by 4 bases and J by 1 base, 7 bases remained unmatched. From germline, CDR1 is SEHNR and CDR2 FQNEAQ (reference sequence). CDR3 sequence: CASSSTAGEAKNIQYF. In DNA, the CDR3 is TGTGCCAGCAGCTCAACGGCGGGAGAGGCCAAAAACATTCAGTACTTC.

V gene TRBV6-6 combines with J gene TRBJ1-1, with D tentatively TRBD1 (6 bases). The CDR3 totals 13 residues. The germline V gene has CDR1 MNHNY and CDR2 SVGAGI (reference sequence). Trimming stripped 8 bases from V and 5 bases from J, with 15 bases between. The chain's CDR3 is CASLQGYGTEAFF. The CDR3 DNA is TGTGCCAGCTTACAGGGATACGGTACTGAAGCTTTCTTT.

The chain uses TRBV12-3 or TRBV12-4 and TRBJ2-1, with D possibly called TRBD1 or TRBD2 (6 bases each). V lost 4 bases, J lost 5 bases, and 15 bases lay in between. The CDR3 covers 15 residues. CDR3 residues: CASSWGAGVNNEQFF. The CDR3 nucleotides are TGTGCCAGCAGTTGGGGGGCAGGGGTTAACAATGAGCAGTTCTTC.